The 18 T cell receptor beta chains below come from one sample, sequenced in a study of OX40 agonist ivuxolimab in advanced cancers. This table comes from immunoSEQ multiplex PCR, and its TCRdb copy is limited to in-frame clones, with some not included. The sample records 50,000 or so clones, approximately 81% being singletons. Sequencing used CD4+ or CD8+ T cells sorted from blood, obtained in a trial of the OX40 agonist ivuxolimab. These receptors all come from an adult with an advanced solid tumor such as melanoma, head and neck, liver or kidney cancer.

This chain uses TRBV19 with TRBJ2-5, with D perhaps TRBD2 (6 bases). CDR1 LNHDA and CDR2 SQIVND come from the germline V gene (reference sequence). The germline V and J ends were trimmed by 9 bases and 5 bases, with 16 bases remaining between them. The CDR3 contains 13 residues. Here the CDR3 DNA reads TGTGCCAGCCGAAGGGGAGGTATGGAGACCCAGTACTTC. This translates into CASRRGGMETQYF.

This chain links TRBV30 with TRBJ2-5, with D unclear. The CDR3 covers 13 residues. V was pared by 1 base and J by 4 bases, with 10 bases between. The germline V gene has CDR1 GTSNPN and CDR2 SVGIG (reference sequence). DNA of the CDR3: TGTGCCTGGAGTGGATCTTGGGGAGAGACCCAGTACTTC. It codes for CAWSGSWGETQYF.

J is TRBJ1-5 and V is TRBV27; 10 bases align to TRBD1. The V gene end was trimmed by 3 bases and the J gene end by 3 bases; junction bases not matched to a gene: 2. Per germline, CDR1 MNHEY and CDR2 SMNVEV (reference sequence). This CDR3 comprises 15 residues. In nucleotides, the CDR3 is TGTGCCAGCAGTTTTGGACAGGGGGTCAATCAGCCCCAGCATTTT. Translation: CASSFGQGVNQPQHF.

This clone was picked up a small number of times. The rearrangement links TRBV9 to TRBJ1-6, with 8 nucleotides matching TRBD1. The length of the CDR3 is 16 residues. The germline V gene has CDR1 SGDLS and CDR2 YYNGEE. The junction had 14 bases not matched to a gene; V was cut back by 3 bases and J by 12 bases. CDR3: CASSELGQGADLPLHF. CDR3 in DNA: TGTGCCAGCAGCGAGCTAGGACAGGGTGCGGATTTACCCCTCCACTTT.

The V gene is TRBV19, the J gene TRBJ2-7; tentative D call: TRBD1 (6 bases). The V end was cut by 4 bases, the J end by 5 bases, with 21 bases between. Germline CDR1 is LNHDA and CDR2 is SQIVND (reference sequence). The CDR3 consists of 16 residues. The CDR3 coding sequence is TGTGCCAGTAGTACCCCGCGGACAGTTGGATTTCACGAGCAGTACTTC. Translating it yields CASSTPRTVGFHEQYF.

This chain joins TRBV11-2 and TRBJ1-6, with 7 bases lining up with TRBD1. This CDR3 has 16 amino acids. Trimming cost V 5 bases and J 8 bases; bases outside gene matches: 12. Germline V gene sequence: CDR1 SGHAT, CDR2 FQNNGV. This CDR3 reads CASSVGTALGYSPLHF. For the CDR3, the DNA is TGTGCCAGCAGCGTCGGGACAGCCCTAGGATATTCACCCCTCCACTTT.

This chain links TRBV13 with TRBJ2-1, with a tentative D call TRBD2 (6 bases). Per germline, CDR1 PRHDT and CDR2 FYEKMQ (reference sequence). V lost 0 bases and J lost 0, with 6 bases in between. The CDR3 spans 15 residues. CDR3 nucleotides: TGTGCCAGCAGCTTAGGTAGCGGCTCCTACAATGAGCAGTTCTTC. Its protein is CASSLGSGSYNEQFF.

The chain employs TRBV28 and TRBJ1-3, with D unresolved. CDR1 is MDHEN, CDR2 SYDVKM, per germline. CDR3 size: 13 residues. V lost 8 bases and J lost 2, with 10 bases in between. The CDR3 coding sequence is TGTGCCAGCGGGTCGCGGGCTGGAAACACCATATATTTT. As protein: CASGSRAGNTIYF.

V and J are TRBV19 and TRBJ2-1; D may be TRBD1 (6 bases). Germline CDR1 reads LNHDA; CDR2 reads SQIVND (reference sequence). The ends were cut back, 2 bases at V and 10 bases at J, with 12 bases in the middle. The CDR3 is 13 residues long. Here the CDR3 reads CASSILQGWEQFF. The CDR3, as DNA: TGTGCCAGTAGTATACTACAGGGCTGGGAGCAGTTCTTC.

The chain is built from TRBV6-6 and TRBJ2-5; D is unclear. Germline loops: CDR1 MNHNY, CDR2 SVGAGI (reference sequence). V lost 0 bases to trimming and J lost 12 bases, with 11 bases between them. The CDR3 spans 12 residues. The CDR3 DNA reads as TGTGCCAGCAGTTACTCGGCCCCCGATAAGTACTTC. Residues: CASSYSAPDKYF.

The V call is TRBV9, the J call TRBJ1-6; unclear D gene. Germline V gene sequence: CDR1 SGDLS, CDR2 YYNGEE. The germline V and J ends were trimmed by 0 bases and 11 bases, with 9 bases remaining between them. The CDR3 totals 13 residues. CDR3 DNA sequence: TGTGCCAGCAGCGTAGGGGGTCGGACACCCCTCCACTTT. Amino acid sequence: CASSVGGRTPLHF.

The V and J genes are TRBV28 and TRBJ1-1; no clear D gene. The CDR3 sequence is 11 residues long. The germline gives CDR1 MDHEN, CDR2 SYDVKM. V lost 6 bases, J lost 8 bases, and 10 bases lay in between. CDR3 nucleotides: TGTGCCAGCAGCCTTGGAGCCGAAGCTTTCTTT. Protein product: CASSLGAEAFF.

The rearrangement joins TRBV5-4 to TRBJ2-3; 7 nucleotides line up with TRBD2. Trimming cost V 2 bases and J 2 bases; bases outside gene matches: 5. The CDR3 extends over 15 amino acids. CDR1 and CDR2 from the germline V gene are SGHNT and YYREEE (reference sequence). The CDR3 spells CASSLGAGPTDTQYF. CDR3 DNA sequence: TGTGCCAGCAGCTTAGGAGCGGGGCCCACAGATACGCAGTATTTT.

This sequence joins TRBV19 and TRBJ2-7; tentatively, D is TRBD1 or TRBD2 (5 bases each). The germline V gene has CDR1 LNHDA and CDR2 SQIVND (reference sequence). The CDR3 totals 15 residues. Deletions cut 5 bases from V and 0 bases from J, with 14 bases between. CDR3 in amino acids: CASSALWGSSYEQYF. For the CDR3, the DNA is TGTGCCAGTAGTGCTCTGTGGGGGAGCTCCTACGAGCAGTACTTC.

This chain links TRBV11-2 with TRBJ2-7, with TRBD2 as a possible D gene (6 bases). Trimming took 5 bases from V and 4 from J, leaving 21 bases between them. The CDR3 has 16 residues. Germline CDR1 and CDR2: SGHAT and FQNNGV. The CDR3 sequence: CASSDNGTPEGYEQYV. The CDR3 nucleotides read TGTGCCAGCAGCGACAACGGGACGCCGGAGGGTTACGAGCAGTACGTC.

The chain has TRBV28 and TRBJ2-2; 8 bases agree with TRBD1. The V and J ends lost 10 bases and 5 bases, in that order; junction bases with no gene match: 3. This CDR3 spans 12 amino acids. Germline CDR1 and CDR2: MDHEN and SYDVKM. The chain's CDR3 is CATNRGTGELFF. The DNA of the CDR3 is TGTGCCACGAACAGGGGGACCGGGGAGCTGTTTTTT.

CDR3 in amino acids: CASSVEHRELFF. CDR3 nucleotide sequence: TGTGCCAGCAGCGTAGAGCACCGGGAGCTGTTTTTT. This chain links TRBV9 with TRBJ2-2, with unresolved D. The V gene lost 0 bases and the J gene lost 9 bases, with 6 bases spanning the gap. There are 12 residues in the CDR3. From germline, CDR1 is SGDLS and CDR2 YYNGEE.

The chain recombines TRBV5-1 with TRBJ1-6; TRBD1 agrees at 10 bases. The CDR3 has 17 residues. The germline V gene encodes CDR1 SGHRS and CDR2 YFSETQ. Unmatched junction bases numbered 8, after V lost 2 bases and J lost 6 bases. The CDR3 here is CASSLKMRDRGNSPLHF. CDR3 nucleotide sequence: TGCGCCAGCAGCTTAAAGATGCGGGACAGGGGTAATTCACCCCTCCACTTT.